This T cell receptor beta chain was sequenced during a study of cytomegalovirus exposure and HLA in healthy donors. General observations from the study: For presence/absence analyses, sequencing depth was assumed to be roughly uniform across donors. Altogether, around 160 TCR beta chains were recorded as cytomegalovirus-associated. Another analysis was done later, and it associated roughly 15,000 TCR beta sequences with HLA alleles at 0.05 false discovery rate. Rates of TCR association differed by HLA locus in a later analysis, with DRB1 highest and HLA-C lowest.

With 60 Vbeta and 13 Jbeta primers, the PCR was carried out. The repertoire was sequenced with immunoSEQ multiplex PCR; TCRdb's copy has only in-frame clones and lacks some. The data contain approximately 93,000 clones, 79% of them seen just once; the ten biggest clones take up approximately 3.3%. Of note for this clone: Its target is not known.

The TCR was taken from a male donor in good health and CMV-seropositive. What was sequenced was PBMCs.

The CDR3 DNA reads as TGTGCCAGCAGTCTCGTCTACGAGCAGTACTTC. Translation: CASSLVYEQYF. V and J are TRBV25-1 and TRBJ2-5; D call uncertain. TRBJ2-7 explains the end of the DNA better; the J call may be wrong. CDR1 is MGHDK and CDR2 is SYGVNS in the germline V gene. The CDR3 has 11 amino acids.